This record looks at one TCR beta chain sequence and its context. Sequenced by immunoSEQ multiplex PCR; TCRdb stores in-frame clones only, minus some. The table includes a few hundred thousand clones, 75% to 90% detected once. Participant-reported clinical history was the basis for cohort assignment. CDR1 SGHTA and CDR2 FQGNSA come from the germline V gene. V shed 5 bases, J shed 1 base, and the junction held 5 bases outside the gene matches. The CDR3 runs to 14 residues. This record comes from a study of blood T cell repertoires in COVID-19. About the study: Sources were T cells, B-cell-depleted T cells, or PBMCs; the material itself was cDNA or gDNA.

Sequencing used PBMCs or T cells enriched from blood (not recorded which). V and J are TRBV7-2 and TRBJ2-7; 7 nucleotides agree with TRBD1. This clonotype originated in a woman aged 50 to 60 who had recovered from COVID-19. CDR3 in DNA: TGTGCCAGCAGCCCACGACAGGGATCCTACGAGCAGTACTTC. Residues: CASSPRQGSYEQYF.